This T cell receptor (beta chain) was captured in a study of OX40 agonist ivuxolimab in advanced cancers. Background on the study: People in dose escalation had one of these cancers: hepatocellular carcinoma, melanoma, renal cell or head and neck cancer.

Here immunoSEQ multiplex PCR was the method, and the copy in TCRdb shows in-frame clones only, minus some. Of around 120,000 clones listed, approximately 90% are singletons. This clone was picked up a small number of times. Its cognate antigen is unknown. The V end was cut by 7 bases, the J end by 7 bases, with 14 bases between. This CDR3 is 14 amino acids long. Germline CDR1 MDHEN, CDR2 SYDVKM. Broader study findings: In the 0.1 to 3.0 mg/kg range, CD4+ and CD8+ blood T cells had expanded clonally by week 6. The antigens recognized by the expanded peripheral T cells, that is their antigen specificity, were not determined.

This sequence was found in an adult with an advanced solid tumor such as melanoma, head and neck, liver or kidney cancer. The material sequenced was CD4+ or CD8+ T cells sorted from blood, taken in a trial of the OX40 agonist ivuxolimab. This chain uses TRBV28 with TRBJ1-6; no definite D call. This CDR3 is CASTIGDRNSPLHF. The CDR3 region has the DNA TGTGCCAGCACCATTGGAGACCGAAATTCACCCCTCCACTTT.